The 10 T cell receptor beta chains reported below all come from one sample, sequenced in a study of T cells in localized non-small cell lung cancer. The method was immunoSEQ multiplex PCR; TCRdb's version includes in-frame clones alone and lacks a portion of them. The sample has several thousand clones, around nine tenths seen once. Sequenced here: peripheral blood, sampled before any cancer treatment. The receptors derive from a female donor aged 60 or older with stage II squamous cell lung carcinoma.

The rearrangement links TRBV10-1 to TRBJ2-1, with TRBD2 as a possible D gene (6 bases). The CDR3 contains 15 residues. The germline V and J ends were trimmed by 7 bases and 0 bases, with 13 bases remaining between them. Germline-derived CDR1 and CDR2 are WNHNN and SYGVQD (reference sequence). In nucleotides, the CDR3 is TGCGCCAGCACCTCGACTAGAAGCTCCTACAATGAGCAGTTCTTC. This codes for CASTSTRSSYNEQFF.

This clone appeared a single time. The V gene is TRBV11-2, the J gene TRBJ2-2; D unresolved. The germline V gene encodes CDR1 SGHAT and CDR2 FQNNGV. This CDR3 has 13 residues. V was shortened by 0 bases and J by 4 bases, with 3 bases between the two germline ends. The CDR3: CASSLDGTGELFF. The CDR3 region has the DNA TGTGCCAGCAGCTTAGATGGCACCGGGGAGCTGTTTTTT.

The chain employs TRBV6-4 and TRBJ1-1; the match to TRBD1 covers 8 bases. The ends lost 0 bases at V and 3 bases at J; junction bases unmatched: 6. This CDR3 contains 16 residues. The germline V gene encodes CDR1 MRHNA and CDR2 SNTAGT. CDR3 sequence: CASSDSRTGRHTEAFF. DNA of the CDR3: TGTGCCAGCAGTGACTCTCGGACAGGGCGTCACACTGAAGCTTTCTTT.

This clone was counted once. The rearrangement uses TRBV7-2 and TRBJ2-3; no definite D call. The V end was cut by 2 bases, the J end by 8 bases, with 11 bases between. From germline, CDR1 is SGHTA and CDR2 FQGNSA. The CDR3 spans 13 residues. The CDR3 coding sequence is TGTGCCAGCAGCTTAACACCCTCCGGTACGCAGTATTTT. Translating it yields CASSLTPSGTQYF.

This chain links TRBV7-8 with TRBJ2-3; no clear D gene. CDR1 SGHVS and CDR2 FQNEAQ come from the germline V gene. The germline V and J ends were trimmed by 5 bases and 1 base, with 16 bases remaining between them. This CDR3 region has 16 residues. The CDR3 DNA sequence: TGTGCCAGCAGCCCCTCCGATAGGGCAGGCACAGATACGCAGTATTTT. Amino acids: CASSPSDRAGTDTQYF. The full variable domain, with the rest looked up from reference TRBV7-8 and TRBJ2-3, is GAGVSQSPRYKVAKRGQDVALRCDPISGHVSLFWYQQALGQGPEFLTYFQNEAQLDKSGLPSDRFFAERPEGSVSTLKIQRTQQEDSAVYLCASSPSDRAGTDTQYFGPGTRLTVL.

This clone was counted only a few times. The CDR3 nucleotides read TGTGCCAGCAGCTCGCCGGGGCTAGGGACCCAGTACTTC. As protein: CASSSPGLGTQYF. The chain is built from TRBV5-4 and TRBJ2-5; tentatively, D is TRBD1 or TRBD2 (5 bases each). The CDR3 length is 13 residues. Germline assignment: CDR1 SGHNT and CDR2 YYREEE (reference sequence). The V end was cut by 3 bases, the J end by 7 bases, with 13 bases between.

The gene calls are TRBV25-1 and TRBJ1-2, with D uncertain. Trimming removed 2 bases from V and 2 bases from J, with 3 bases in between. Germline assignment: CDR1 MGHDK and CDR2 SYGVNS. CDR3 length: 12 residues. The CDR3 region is CASSEGNYGYTF. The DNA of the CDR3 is TGTGCCAGCAGTGAAGGAAACTATGGCTACACCTTC.

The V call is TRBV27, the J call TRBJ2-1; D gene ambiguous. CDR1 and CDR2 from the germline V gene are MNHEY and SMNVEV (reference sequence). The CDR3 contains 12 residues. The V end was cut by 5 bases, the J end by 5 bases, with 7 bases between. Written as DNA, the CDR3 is TGTGCCAGCAGTCTACTCGACAATGAGCAGTTCTTC. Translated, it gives CASSLLDNEQFF.

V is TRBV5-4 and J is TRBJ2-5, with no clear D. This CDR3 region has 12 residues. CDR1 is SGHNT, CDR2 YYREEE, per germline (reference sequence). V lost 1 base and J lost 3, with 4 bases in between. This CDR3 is CASSLTKETQYF. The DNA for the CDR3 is TGTGCCAGCAGCTTGACGAAAGAGACCCAGTACTTC.

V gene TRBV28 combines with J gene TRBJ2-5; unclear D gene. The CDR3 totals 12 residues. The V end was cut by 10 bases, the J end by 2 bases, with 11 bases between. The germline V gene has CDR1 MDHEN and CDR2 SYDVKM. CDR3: CAISKAQETQYF. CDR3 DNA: TGTGCCATCAGCAAGGCTCAAGAGACCCAGTACTTC.